This TCR beta chain is drawn from a study of tumor-infiltrating lymphocytes in primary liver carcinoma. About the research overall: The study enrolled male and female patients aged 30 to 69 years. Samples returned roughly 3.65 to 8 million productive TCRbeta reads, a yield that was similar across tissue types. Study-wide points: It was in tumors, not blood, that the top-250-clone fraction was significantly higher (p = 0.039).

This clonotype appeared many times. Antigen: not known. TCR beta cDNA was prepared out of approximately 470 ng total RNA by means of a constant-region primer. Amplification in three nested multiplex PCR rounds with slightly modified ARM-PCR gave rise to TCR beta libraries. Both of the initial two PCR rounds ran for nine to eleven cycles and employed TRBV1-TRBV30 forward primers alongside a C-beta reverse primer. A single record per CDR3 protein comes from TCRdb applying MiXCR to the multiplex PCR reads. The sample yields around 330,000 distinct CDR3 sequences, 60% to 80% seen once. Researchers drew blood RNA from unsorted whole blood and extracted germline DNA as well. Germline trimming cut 0 bases from V and 6 bases from J; bases unmatched to any gene: 7. From germline, CDR1 is LGHNA and CDR2 YNFKEQ. This CDR3 spans 16 amino acids.

Specimen: peripheral blood. This TCR came from a man aged 40-50 years with primary liver carcinoma and hepatitis B virus infection. The rearrangement joins TRBV4-2 to TRBJ2-1, with TRBD2 identical over 8 bases. CDR3 in amino acids: CASSQDSLAGINEQFF. Written as DNA, the CDR3 is TGTGCCAGCAGCCAAGATTCTTTAGCGGGAATCAATGAGCAGTTCTTC.